The 4 T cell receptor beta chains presented below share a single source sample, sequenced in a study of molecular identifiers for immune sequencing clone quantification. One entry per CDR3 protein, called by TCRdb with MiXCR from the PCR reads. The profile shows about half a million distinct CDR3 sequences, about a fifth of them singletons. Source material: naive CD8+ T cells from blood, with Jurkat cell RNA spiked in. Specified subset: FACS-sorted CD8+CD4-CCR7+CD45RA+ naive T cells. The source is a human donor in good health. Some libraries in this study had Jurkat cell RNA spiked in.

On this clonotype itself: This could be a read error, since a much larger clone is one nucleotide away. This chain uses TRBV5-6 with TRBJ2-7; 7 bases fit TRBD2. The CDR3 contains 13 residues. V was clipped by 2 bases and J by 7 bases; unmatched bases: 6. CDR1 and CDR2 from the germline V gene are SGHDT and YYEEEE. CDR3 in amino acids: CASSLRGVPEQYF. The CDR3, as DNA: TGTGCCAGCAGCTTACGGGGGGTGCCTGAGCAGTACTTC.

This clonotype was observed at least ten times. This rearrangement joins TRBV7-9 to TRBJ2-3; no definite D call. The CDR3 spans 15 residues. The V gene lost 2 bases and the J gene lost 0 bases, with 9 bases spanning the gap. Germline V gene sequence: CDR1 SEHNR, CDR2 FQNEAQ (reference sequence). The CDR3 nucleotides are TGTGCCAGCAGCTTAAGGTTGGGGAGCACAGATACGCAGTATTTT. Amino acids: CASSLRLGSTDTQYF. The entire variable domain, with the rest obtained from reference TRBV7-9 and TRBJ2-3, is as follows: DTGVSQNPRHKITKRGQNVTFRCDPISEHNRLYWYRQTLGQGPEFLTYFQNEAQLEKSRLLSDRFSAERPKGSFSTLEIQRTEQGDSAMYLCASSLRLGSTDTQYFGPGTRLTVL.

As concerns this clonotype: A much larger clone lies one base from this, so it may be a read error. This rearrangement joins TRBV6-2 or TRBV6-3 to TRBJ2-3; 8 positions agree with TRBD2. V dropped 7 bases and J dropped 7; count of bases not matched to a gene: 16. The length of the CDR3 is 16 residues. The germline gives CDR1 MNHEY, CDR2 SVGEGT. The CDR3 DNA is TGTGCCAGCACCCAACCCCCCGGGACTAGGAGGAATACGCAGTATTTT. This translates into CASTQPPGTRRNTQYF.

V gene TRBV7-9 combines with J gene TRBJ2-7, with D maybe TRBD1 (6 bases). The germline V gene encodes CDR1 SEHNR and CDR2 FQNEAQ (reference sequence). This CDR3 contains 13 residues. The germline V and J ends were trimmed by 4 bases and 2 bases, with 9 bases remaining between them. CDR3 DNA sequence: TGTGCCAGCAGCTCACAGGGAACCTACGAGCAGTACTTC. Protein: CASSSQGTYEQYF.